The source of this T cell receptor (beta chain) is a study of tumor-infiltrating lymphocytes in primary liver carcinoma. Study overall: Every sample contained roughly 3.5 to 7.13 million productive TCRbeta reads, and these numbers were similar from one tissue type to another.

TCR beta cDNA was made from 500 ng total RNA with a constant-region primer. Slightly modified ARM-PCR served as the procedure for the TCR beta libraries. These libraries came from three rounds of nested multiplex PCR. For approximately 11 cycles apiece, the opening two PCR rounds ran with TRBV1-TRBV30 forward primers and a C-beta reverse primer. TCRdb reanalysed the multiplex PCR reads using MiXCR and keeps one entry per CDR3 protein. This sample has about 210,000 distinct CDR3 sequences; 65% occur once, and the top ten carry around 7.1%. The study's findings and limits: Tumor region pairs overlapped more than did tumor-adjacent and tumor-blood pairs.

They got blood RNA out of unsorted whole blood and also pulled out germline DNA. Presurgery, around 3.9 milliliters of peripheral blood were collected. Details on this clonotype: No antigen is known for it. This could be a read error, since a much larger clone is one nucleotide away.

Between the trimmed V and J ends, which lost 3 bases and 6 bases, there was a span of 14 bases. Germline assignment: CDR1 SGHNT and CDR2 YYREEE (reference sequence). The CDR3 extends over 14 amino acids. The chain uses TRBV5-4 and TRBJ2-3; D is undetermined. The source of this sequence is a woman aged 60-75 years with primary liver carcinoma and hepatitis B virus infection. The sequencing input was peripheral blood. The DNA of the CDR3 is TGTGCCAGCAGCTGGGCGTCGTGGCGGGATACGCAGTATTTT. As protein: CASSWASWRDTQYF.